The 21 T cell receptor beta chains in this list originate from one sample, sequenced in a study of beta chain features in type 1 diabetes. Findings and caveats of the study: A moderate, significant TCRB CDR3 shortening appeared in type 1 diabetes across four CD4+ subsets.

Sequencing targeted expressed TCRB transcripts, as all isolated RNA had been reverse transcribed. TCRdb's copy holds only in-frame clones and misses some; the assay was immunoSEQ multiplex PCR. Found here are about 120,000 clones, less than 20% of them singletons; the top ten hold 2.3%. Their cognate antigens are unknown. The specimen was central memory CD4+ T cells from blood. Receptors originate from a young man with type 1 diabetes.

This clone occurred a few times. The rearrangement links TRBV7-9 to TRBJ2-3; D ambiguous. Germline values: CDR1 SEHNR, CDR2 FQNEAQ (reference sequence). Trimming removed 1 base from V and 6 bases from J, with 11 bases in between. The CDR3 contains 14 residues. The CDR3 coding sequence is TGTGCCAGCAGCTTAGAGGATGCGCGTGATACGCAGTATTTT. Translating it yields CASSLEDARDTQYF.

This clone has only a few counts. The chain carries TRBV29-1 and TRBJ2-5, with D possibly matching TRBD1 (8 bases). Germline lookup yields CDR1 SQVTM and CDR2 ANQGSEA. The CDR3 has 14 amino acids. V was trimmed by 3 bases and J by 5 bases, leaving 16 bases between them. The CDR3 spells CSVDSGQGGETQYF. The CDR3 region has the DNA TGCAGCGTTGATAGTGGACAGGGAGGGGAGACCCAGTACTTC.

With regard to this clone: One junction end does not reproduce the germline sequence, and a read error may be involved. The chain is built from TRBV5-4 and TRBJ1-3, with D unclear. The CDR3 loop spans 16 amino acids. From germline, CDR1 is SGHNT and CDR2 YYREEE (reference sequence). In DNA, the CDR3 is TGCGCCAGCAGCCAAGATGACAAGGCCCTTGGAAACACCATATATTTT. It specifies CASSQDDKALGNTIYF.

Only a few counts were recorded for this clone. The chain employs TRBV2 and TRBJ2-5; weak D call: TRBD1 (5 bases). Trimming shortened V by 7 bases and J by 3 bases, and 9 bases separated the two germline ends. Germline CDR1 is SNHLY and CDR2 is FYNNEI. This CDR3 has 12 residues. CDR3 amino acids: CASTTGEETQYF. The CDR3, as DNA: TGTGCCAGCACCACAGGAGAAGAGACCCAGTACTTC. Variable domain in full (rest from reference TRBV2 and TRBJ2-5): EPEVTQTPSHQVTQMGQEVILRCVPISNHLYFYWYRQILGQKVEFLVSFYNNEISEKSEIFDDQFSVERPDGSNFTLKIRSTKLEDSAMYFCASTTGEETQYFGPGTRLLVL.

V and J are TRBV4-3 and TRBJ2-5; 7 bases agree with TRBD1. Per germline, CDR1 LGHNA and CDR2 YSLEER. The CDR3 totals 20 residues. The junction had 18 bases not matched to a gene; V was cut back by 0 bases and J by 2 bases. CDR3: CASSQDMAGRGRAYQETQYF. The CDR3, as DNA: TGCGCCAGCAGCCAAGATATGGCCGGAAGGGGGCGGGCGTATCAAGAGACCCAGTACTTC.

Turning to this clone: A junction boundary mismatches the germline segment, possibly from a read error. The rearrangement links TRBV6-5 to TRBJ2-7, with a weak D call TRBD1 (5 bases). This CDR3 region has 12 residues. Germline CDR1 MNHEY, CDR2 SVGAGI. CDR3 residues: CASSYSRQGWNF. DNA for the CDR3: TGTGCCAGCAGTTACTCGCGGCAGGGTTGGAACTTC.

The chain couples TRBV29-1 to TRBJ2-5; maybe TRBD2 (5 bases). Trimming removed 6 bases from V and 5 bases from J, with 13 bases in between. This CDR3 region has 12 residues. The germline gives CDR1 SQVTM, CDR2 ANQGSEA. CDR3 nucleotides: TGCAGCGTCCAGCGGACCGCGGAGACCCAGTACTTC. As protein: CSVQRTAETQYF.

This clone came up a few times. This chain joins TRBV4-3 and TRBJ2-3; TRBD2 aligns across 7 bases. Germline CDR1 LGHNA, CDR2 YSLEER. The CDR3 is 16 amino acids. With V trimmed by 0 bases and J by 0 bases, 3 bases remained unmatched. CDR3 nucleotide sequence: TGCGCCAGCAGCCAAGAAGCGGGGATGAGCACAGATACGCAGTATTTT. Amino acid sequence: CASSQEAGMSTDTQYF.

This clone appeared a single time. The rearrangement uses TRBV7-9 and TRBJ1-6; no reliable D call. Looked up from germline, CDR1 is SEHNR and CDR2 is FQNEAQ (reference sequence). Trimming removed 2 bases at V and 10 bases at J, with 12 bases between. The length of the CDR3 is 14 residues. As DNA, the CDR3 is TGTGCCAGCAGCTTAATCGGGGTCTGGTCACCCCTCCACTTT. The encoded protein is CASSLIGVWSPLHF.

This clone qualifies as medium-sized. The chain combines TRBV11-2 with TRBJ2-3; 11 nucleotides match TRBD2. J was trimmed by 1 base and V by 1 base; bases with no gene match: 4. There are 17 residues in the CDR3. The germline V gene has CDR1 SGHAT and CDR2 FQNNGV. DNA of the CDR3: TGTGCCAGCAGCTTAGTACTAGCGGGGGTGGGCACAGATACGCAGTATTTT. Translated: CASSLVLAGVGTDTQYF.

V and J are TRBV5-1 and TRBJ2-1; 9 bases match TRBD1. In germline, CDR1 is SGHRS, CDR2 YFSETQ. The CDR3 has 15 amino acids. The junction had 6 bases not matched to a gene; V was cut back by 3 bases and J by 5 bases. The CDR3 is CASSSWTGVDNEQFF. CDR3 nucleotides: TGCGCCAGCAGCTCCTGGACAGGGGTCGACAATGAGCAGTTCTTC.

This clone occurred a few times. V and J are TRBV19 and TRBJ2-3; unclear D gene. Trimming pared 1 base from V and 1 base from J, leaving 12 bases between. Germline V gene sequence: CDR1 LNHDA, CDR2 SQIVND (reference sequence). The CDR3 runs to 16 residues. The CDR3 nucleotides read TGTGCCAGTAGTATAGGTGCACTATCGGGCACAGATACGCAGTATTTT. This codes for CASSIGALSGTDTQYF.

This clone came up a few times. In nucleotides, the CDR3 is TGTGCCAGCAGCCCGAGTAGGGATTCACCCCTCCACTTT. Amino acids: CASSPSRDSPLHF. The chain links TRBV14 to TRBJ1-6, with D hard to call. V shed 4 bases and J shed 8 bases, with 9 bases lying between them. The CDR3 loop spans 13 amino acids. Germline V lookup: CDR1 SGHDN, CDR2 FVKESK.

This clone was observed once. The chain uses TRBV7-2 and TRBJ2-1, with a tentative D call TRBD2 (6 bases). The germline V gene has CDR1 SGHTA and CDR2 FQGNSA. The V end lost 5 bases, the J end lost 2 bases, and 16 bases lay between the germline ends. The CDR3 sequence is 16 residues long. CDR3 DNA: TGTGCCAGCAGCCCCGGGTTTGGGGGGACCTACAATGAGCAGTTCTTC. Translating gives CASSPGFGGTYNEQFF.

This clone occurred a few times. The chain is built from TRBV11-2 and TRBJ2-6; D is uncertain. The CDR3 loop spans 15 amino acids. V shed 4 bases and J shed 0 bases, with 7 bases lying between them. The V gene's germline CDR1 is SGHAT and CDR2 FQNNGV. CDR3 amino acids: CASSSEPSGANVLTF. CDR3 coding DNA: TGTGCCAGCAGCTCGGAACCCTCTGGGGCCAACGTCCTGACTTTC.

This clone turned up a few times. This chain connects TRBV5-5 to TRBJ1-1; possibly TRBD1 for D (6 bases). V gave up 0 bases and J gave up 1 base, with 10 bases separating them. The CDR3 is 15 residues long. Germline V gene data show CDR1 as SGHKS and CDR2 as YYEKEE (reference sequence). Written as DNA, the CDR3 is TGTGCCAGCAGCTTGGCGCGGGGGGCGAACACTGAAGCTTTCTTT. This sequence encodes CASSLARGANTEAFF. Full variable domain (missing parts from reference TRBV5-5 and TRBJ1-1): DAGVTQSPTHLIKTRGQQVTLRCSPISGHKSVSWYQQVLGQGPQFIFQYYEKEERGRGNFPDRFSARQFPNYSSELNVNALLLGDSALYLCASSLARGANTEAFFGQGTRLTVV.

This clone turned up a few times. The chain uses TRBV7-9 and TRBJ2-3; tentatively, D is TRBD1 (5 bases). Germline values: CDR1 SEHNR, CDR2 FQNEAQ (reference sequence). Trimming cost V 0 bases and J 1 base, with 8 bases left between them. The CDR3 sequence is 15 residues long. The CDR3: CASSLAGQGTDTQYF. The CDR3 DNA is TGTGCCAGCAGCTTAGCTGGACAAGGCACAGATACGCAGTATTTT.

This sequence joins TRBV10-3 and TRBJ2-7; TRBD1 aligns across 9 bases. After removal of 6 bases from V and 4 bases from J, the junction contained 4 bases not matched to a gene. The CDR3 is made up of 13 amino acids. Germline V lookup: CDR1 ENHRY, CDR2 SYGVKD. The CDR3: CAIRGQGWYEQYF. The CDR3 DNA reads TGTGCCATCAGGGGACAGGGATGGTACGAGCAGTACTTC.

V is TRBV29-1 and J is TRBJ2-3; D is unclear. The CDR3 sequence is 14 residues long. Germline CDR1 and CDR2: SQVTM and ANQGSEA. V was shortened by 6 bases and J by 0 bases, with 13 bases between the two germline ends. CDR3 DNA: TGCAGCGTGGTACCAGCGCCCAGCACAGATACGCAGTATTTT. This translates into CSVVPAPSTDTQYF.

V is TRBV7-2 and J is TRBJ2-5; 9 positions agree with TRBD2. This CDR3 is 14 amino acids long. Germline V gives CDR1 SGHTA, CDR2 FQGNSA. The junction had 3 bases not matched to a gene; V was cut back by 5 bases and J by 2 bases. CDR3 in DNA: TGTGCCAGCAGCCCTAGCGGGGCACAAGAGACCCAGTACTTC. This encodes CASSPSGAQETQYF.

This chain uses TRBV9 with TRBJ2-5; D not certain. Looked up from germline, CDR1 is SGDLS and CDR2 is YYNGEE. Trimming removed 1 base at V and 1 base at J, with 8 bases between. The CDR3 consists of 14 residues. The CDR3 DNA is TGTGCCAGCAGCGTACGTATAGGCCAAGAGACCCAGTACTTC. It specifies CASSVRIGQETQYF. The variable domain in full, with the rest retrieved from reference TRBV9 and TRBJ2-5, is DSGVTQTPKHLITATGQRVTLRCSPRSGDLSVYWYQQSLDQGLQFLIQYYNGEERAKGNILERFSAQQFPDLHSELNLSSLELGDSALYFCASSVRIGQETQYFGPGTRLLVL.